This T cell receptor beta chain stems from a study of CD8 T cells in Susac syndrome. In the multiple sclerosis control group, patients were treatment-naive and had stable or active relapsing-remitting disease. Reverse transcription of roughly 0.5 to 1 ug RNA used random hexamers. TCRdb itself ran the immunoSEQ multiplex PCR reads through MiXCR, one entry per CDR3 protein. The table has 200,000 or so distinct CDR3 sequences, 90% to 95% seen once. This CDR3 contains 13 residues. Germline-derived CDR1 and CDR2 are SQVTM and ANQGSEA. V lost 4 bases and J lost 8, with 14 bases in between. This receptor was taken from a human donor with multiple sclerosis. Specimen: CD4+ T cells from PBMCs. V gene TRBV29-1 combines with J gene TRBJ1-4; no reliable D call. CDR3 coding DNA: TGCAGCGTTGTAGCAGGTGTAGGCGAAAAACTGTTTTTT. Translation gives CSVVAGVGEKLFF.